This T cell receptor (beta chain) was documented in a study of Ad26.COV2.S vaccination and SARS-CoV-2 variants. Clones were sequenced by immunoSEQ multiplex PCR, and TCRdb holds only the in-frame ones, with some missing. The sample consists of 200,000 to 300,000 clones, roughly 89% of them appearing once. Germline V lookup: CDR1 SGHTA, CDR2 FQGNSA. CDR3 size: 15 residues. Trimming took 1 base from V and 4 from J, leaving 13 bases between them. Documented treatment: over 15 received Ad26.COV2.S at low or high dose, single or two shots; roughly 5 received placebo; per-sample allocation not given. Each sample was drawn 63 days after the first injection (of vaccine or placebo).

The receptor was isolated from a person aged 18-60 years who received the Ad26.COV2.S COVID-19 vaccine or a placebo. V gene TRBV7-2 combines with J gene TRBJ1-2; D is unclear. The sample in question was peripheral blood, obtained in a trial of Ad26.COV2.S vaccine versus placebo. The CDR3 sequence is CASSLGPGSGYGYTF. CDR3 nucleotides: TGTGCCAGCAGCTTAGGCCCGGGATCCGGCTATGGCTACACCTTC.